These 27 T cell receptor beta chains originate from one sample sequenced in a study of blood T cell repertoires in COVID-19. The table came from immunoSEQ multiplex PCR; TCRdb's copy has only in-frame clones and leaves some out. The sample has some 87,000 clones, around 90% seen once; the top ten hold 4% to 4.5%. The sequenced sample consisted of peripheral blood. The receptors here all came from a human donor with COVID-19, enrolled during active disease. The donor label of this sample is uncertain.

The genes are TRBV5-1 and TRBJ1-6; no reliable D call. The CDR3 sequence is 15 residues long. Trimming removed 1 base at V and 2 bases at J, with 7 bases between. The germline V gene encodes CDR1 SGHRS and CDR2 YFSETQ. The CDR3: CASSLLEPYNSPLHF. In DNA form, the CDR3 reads TGCGCCAGCAGCTTGCTAGAACCCTATAATTCACCCCTCCACTTT.

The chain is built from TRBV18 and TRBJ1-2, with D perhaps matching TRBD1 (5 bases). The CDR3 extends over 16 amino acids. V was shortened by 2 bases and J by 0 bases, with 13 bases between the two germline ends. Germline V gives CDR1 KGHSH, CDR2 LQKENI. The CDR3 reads CASSPYPGPANYGYTF. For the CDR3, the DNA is TGTGCCAGCTCACCATATCCAGGGCCAGCTAACTATGGCTACACCTTC.

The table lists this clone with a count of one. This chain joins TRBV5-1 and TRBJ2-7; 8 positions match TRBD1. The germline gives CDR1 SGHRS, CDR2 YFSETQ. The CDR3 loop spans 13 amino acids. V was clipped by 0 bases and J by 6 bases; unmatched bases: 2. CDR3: CASSLGQGSEQYF. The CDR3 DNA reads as TGCGCCAGCAGCTTGGGACAGGGGAGCGAGCAGTACTTC.

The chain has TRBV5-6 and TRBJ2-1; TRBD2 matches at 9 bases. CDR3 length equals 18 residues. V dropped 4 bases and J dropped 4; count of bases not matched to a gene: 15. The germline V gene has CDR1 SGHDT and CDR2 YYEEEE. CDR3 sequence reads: CASSPRGYTSGLYNEQFF. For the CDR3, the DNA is TGTGCCAGCAGCCCACGTGGGTACACTAGCGGGCTATACAATGAGCAGTTCTTC. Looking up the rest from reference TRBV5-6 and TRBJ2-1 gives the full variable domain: DAGVTQSPTHLIKTRGQQVTLRCSPKSGHDTVSWYQQALGQGPQFIFQYYEEEERQRGNFPDRFSGHQFPNYSSELNVNALLLGDSALYLCASSPRGYTSGLYNEQFFGPGTRLTVL.

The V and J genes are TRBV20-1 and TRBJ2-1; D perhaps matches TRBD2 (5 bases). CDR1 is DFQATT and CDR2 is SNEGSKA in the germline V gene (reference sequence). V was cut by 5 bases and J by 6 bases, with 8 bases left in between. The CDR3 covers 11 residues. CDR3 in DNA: TGCAGTGCTGGACGGGGCAATGAGCAGTTCTTC. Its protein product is CSAGRGNEQFF.

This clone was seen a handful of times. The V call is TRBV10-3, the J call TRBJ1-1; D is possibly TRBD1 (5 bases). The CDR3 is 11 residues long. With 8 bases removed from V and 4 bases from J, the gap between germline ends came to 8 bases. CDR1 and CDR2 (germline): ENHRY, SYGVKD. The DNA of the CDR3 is TGTGCCATCTCAGGGATCACTGAAGCTTTCTTT. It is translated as CAISGITEAFF.

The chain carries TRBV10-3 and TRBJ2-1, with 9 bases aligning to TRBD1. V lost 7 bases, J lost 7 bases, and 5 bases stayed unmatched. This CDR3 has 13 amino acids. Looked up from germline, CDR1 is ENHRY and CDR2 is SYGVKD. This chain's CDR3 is CAITGTGKNEQFF. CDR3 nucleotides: TGTGCCATCACCGGGACAGGGAAAAATGAGCAGTTCTTC.

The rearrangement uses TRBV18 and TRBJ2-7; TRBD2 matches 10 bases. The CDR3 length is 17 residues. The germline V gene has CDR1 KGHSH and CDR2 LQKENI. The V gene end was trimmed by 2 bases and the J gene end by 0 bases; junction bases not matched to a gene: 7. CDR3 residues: CASSPFAGTSASYEQYF. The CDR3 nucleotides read TGTGCCAGCTCACCATTTGCCGGGACTAGCGCCTCCTACGAGCAGTACTTC.

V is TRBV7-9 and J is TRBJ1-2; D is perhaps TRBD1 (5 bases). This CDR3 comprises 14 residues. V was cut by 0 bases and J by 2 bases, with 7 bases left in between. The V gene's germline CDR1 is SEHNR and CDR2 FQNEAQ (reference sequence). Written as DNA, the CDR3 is TGTGCCAGCAGCTTAGCAGGGGCAAACTATGGCTACACCTTC. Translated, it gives CASSLAGANYGYTF. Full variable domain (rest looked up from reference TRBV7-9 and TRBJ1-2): DTGVSQNPRHKITKRGQNVTFRCDPISEHNRLYWYRQTLGQGPEFLTYFQNEAQLEKSRLLSDRFSAERPKGSFSTLEIQRTEQGDSAMYLCASSLAGANYGYTFGSGTRLTVV.

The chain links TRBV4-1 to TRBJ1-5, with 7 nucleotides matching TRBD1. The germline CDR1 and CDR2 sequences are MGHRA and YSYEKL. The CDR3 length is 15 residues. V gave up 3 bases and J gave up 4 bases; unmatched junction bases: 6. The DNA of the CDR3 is TGCGCCAGCAGCCATCAGGGGGATAAAAATCAGCCCCAGCATTTT. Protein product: CASSHQGDKNQPQHF.

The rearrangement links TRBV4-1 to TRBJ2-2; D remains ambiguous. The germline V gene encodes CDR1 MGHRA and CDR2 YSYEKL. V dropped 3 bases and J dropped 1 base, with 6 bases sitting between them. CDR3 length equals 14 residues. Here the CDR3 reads CASSHRQNTGELFF. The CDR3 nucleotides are TGCGCCAGCAGCCACCGACAGAACACCGGGGAGCTGTTTTTT.

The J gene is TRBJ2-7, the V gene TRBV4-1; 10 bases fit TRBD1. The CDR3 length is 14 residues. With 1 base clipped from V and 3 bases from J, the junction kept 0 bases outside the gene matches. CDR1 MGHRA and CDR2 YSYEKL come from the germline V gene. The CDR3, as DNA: TGCGCCAGCAGCCAAGGGGACAGGGGCTACGAGCAGTACTTC. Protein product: CASSQGDRGYEQYF.

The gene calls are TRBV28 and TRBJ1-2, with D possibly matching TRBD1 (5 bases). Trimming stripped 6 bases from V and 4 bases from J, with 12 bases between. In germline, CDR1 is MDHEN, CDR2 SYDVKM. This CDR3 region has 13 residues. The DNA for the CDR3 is TGTGCCAGCAGGGGGGGTTGGGGCTATGGCTACACCTTC. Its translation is CASRGGWGYGYTF.

For the CDR3, the DNA is TGTGCCAGCAGTCTCCGGGGGGCGAGATCAGATACGCAGTATTTT. Protein product: CASSLRGARSDTQYF. The chain couples TRBV25-1 to TRBJ2-3, with D perhaps matching TRBD2 (7 bases). V lost 5 bases and J 4 bases, leaving 16 bases between the germline ends. This CDR3 has 15 residues. The V gene's germline CDR1 is MGHDK and CDR2 SYGVNS.

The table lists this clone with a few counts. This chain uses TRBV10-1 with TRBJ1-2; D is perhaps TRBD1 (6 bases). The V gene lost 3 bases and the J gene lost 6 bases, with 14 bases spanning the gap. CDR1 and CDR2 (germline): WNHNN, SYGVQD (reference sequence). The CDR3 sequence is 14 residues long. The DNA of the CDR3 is TGCGCCAGCAGTGAAAACAGGGATGTAAATGGCTACACCTTC. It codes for CASSENRDVNGYTF.

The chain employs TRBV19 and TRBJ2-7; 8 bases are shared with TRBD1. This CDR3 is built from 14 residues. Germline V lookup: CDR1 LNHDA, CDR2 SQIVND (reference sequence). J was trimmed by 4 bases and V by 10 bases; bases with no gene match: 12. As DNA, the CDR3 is TGTGCCACCTCCCGACAGGGGTTAAAATACGAGCAGTACTTC. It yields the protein CATSRQGLKYEQYF.

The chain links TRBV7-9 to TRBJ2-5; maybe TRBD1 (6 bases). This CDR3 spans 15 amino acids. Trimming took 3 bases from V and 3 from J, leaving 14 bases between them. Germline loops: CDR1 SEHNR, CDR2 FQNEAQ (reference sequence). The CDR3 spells CASSFTGSLEETQYF. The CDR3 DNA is TGTGCCAGCAGCTTTACAGGGAGTTTGGAAGAGACCCAGTACTTC.

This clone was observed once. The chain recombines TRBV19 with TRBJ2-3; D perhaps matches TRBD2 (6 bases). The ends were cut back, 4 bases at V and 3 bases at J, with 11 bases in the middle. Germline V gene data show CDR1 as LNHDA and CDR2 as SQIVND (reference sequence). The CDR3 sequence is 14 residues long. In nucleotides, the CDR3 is TGTGCCAGTAGTAGACCGGGACTGACAGATACGCAGTATTTT. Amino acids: CASSRPGLTDTQYF.

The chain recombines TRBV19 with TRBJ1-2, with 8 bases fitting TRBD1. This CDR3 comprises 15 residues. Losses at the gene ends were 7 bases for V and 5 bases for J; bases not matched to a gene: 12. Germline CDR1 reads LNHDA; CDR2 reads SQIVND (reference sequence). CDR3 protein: CASTNRDRRVYGYTF. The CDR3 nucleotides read TGTGCCAGTACAAACCGGGACAGGAGGGTTTATGGCTACACCTTC.

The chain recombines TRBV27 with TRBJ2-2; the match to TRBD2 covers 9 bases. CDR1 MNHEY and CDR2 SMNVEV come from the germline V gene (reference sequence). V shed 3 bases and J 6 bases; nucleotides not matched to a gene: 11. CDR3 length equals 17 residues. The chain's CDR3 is CASSLGAVAGAPGELFF. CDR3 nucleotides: TGTGCCAGCAGTTTGGGTGCGGTAGCGGGAGCGCCCGGGGAGCTGTTTTTT.

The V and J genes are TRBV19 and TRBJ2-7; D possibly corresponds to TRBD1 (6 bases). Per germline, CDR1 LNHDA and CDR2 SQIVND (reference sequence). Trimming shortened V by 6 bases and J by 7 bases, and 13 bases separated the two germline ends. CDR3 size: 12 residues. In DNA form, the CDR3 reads TGTGCCAGTAGCTCCAGGGGCGGAGAGCAGTACTTC. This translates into CASSSRGGEQYF.

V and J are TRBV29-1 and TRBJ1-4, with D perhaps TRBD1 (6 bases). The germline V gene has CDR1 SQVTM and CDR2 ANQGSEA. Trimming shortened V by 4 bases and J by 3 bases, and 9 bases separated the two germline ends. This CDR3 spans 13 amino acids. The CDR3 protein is CSVGGGANEKLFF. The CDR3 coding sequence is TGCAGCGTTGGAGGGGGAGCTAATGAAAAACTGTTTTTT. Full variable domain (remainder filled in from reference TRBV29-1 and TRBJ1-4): SAVISQKPSRDICQRGTSLTIQCQVDSQVTMMFWYRQQPGQSLTLIATANQGSEATYESGFVIDKFPISRPNLTFSTLTVSNMSPEDSSIYLCSVGGGANEKLFFGSGTQLSVL.

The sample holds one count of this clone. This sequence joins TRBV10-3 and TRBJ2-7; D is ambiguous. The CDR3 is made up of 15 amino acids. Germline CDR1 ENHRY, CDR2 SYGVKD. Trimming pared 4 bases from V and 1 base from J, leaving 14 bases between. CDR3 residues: CAISGPSTPSYEQYF. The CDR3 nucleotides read TGTGCCATCAGTGGGCCCTCGACACCTTCCTACGAGCAGTACTTC.

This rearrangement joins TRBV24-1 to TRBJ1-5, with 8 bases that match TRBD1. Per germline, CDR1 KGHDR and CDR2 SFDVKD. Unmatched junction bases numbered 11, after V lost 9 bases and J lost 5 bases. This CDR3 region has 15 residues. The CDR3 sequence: CATPCQGAGYQPQHF. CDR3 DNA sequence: TGTGCCACCCCTTGTCAGGGGGCCGGGTATCAGCCCCAGCATTTT.

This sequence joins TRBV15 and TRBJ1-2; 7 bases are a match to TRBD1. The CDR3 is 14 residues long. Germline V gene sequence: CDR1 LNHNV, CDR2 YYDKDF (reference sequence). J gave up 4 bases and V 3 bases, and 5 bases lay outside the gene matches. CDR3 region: CATSSNRGSYGYTF. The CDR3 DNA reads TGTGCCACCAGCAGCAACAGGGGCAGCTATGGCTACACCTTC.

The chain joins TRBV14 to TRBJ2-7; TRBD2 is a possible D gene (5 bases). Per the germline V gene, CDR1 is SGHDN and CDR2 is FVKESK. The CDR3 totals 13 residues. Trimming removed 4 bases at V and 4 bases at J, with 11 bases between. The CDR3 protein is CASSLGLLYEQYF. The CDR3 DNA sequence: TGTGCCAGCAGCCTTGGACTTCTATACGAGCAGTACTTC.

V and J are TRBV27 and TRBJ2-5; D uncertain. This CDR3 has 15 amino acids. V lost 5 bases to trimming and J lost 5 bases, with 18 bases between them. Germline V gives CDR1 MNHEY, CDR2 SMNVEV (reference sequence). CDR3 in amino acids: CASSRQPDLGETQYF. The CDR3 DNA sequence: TGTGCCAGCAGTCGTCAGCCAGACTTGGGTGAGACCCAGTACTTC.